This TCR beta chain comes out of a study of T cells in localized non-small cell lung cancer. Only in-frame clones appear in the TCRdb table, and some are missing; sequencing was by immunoSEQ multiplex PCR. The repertoire holds about 64,000 clones, with 81% as singletons. Points from the study as a whole: There were a median roughly 54 of the top 100 tumor clones appearing in adjacent lung.

Points on this clone: The target antigen is unknown.

The sample consisted of PBMCs, taken before any cancer treatment. The TCR sequence derives from a man aged 40-75 years with stage II lung adenocarcinoma.

The CDR3 spells CASSLGDYQETQYF. The CDR3 DNA follows: TGCGCCAGCAGCTTGGGGGACTACCAAGAGACCCAGTACTTC. This chain joins TRBV5-1 and TRBJ2-5; possibly TRBD2 for D (6 bases). The CDR3 length is 14 residues. Between the trimmed V and J ends, which lost 0 bases and 0 bases, there was a span of 6 bases. Germline V CDR1 and CDR2: SGHRS, YFSETQ. Full variable domain (rest looked up from reference TRBV5-1 and TRBJ2-5): KAGVTQTPRYLIKTRGQQVTLSCSPISGHRSVSWYQQTPGQGLQFLFEYFSETQRNKGNFPGRFSGRQFSNSRSEMNVSTLELGDSALYLCASSLGDYQETQYFGPGTRLLVL.